The entry below describes one T cell receptor beta chain. V was clipped by 7 bases and J by 1 base, with 10 bases between them. This CDR3 contains 13 residues. The data stem from a study of blood T cell repertoires in COVID-19. In the study's own analysis: Amplification of reference gene primers provided the estimated nucleated cell counts. Data came from immunoSEQ multiplex PCR; TCRdb stores just in-frame clones and leaves some out. V and J calls plus clone size are reproduced from that table; the DNA served to infer D and trimming. This table has fewer than 200,000 clones, around 87% appearing once.

Sequencing was carried out using peripheral blood. The chain recombines TRBV12-3 or TRBV12-4 with TRBJ1-2; perhaps TRBD1 as D (6 bases). This sequence was found in a man between 35 and 55 years old with active or convalescent COVID-19. CDR3 region: CASTRDINYGYTF. DNA for the CDR3: TGTGCCAGCACCCGGGACATTAACTATGGCTACACCTTC.